A single T cell receptor (beta chain) is shown here with its context. No cognate antigen has been identified for it. It has no much larger one-base neighbor in the sample; base qualities were not kept. The data are from a study of T cell repertoires and HLA-DP antigens (dated by TCRdb to 2017 to 2018). Regarding the complete study: An in vitro model of CD4+ T cell alloreactivity against allogeneic HLA-DP presented by transduced HeLa cells was used in the study. Compared with self, one alloantigen differed at one amino acid in the peptide-binding groove and the other differed at under 11, modelling structurally similar versus dissimilar alloantigens. Of the three donors, two were male and one was female, and their ages ranged from the 18-to-29 age band up to the 60-to-69 age band. The average DNA input was approximately 220 ng for sorted CD137+CD4+ samples versus roughly 1,200 ng for pre-culture CD4+ samples. The paper's findings and limits, for the study overall: The study was limited by having only a few donors, by relying on a non-physiological HeLa antigen-presenting system, and by using total CD4+ responder cells. Average cumulative frequency of clones undetected before culture was around 39% against one allele and about 51% against the other. Separate analysis of naive and memory CD4+ repertoires was not performed. Sorted CD137+ cells showed similar clonality against both alloantigens, at 0.35 to 0.4, which was much higher than the roughly 0.04 seen in pre-culture samples.

CDR1 and CDR2, per the germline V gene, are SQVTM and ANQGSEA. Relative to germline, V is 3 bases shorter and J is 2 bases shorter, with 5 bases between their ends. The CDR3 has 13 amino acids, counting the end cysteine and phenylalanine. Here the CDR3 DNA is all that survives: 39 bases in frame from base 1. Untouched CD4+ T cells were isolated from Ficoll-separated PBMC through negative selection with magnetic beads, and an average purity of roughly 98% was reached. Using magnetic beads, untouched CD4+ T cells were isolated from Ficoll-separated PBMC at around 98% purity, with only negligible CD8+ contamination. Peripheral blood mononuclear cells were supplied by the buffy coats of three healthy blood donors, who served as the study donors. All three donors were CMV seronegative. The DNeasy Blood & Tissue Kit was used to extract genomic DNA. Genomic DNA from sorted CD137+CD4+ cells and from pre-culture CD4+ baseline samples of each subject was subjected to TCRB sequencing.

The immunoSEQ multiplex PCR, with forward primers for 54 TRBV segments and reverse primers for 13 TRBJ segments, was used to amplify TCRB CDR3 regions. Pre-culture CD4+ samples were sequenced at deep resolution, targeting 210,000 or so T cell genomes. Sequencing of the amplicons on an Illumina HiSeq System generated 87 bp reads spanning the CDR3. As for the authors' bioinformatics: PCR and sequencing errors in the reads were corrected, and alignment to IMGT reference sequences was used to define CDR3 regions. Synthetic template pools were used to estimate the numbers of templates and unique rearrangements. Clonality was calculated as 1 minus Pielou's evenness. Richness was estimated with the Daley-Smith estimator. Morisita's index was used to measure repertoire overlap. Clones found in cultured samples but undetected in the pre-culture repertoire of the corresponding donor were defined as low-abundance clones. TCRdb provides this immuneACCESS table in a form limited to in-frame rearrangements. Some clones are lacking; in checked studies, under half of them reflect an unresolved V gene, and why the rest are absent is not known. Clone size and the V and J calls come from that table; the DNA yielded D and trimming. This sample comprises about 110,000 clones, almost 95% of them detected only once. The leading ten clones occupy about 0.27% of the sample.

The sequenced material came from CD4+ T cells from PBMCs. The sequence was obtained from a woman between 18 and 30 years old in good health and CMV-seronegative. The V gene is TRBV29-1 and the J gene is TRBJ2-6; a confident D gene designation cannot be given. The DNA is as follows: TGCAGCGTTGAGGGCGCTGGGGCCAACGTCCTGACTTTC. This is translated as CSVEGAGANVLTF.